This T cell receptor beta chain was documented in a study of CD8 T cells in Susac syndrome. Findings and limits, study-wide: The study recognized that the number of individuals in its TCR sequencing and HLA analysis was relatively small.

When the RNA was reverse transcribed, random hexamers were used with an input of about 0.45 to 1 ug. Multiplex PCR with immunoSEQ amplified the TCR beta CDR3 across 54 Vbeta and 13 Jbeta. From the immunoSEQ multiplex PCR reads, TCRdb called clonotypes with MiXCR, one entry per CDR3 protein. The repertoire includes roughly 200,000 distinct CDR3 sequences, roughly 94% of them detected once, and 0.1% sits in the top ten. Remarks on this clonotype: The antigen is unknown.

The CDR3 consists of 17 residues. V gave up 4 bases and J gave up 4 bases, with 17 bases separating them. Germline CDR1 and CDR2: LGHNA and YNFKEQ. The chain links TRBV4-2 to TRBJ2-6; possibly TRBD1 or TRBD2 for D (6 bases each). The clonotype originates from a human donor in good health. Source material: CD4+ T cells from PBMCs. The CDR3 loop is CASSPRTGAGGANVLTF. The CDR3 DNA reads TGTGCCAGCAGCCCCAGAACGGGGGCAGGGGGGGCCAACGTCCTGACTTTC.